This TCR beta chain was documented in a study of blood T cell repertoires in COVID-19. In the study overall: Acute and convalescent COVID-19 specimens originated in the United States, Italy and Spain. Nucleic acid was either cDNA or gDNA, and it came from T cells, B-cell-depleted T cells, or PBMCs.

In the source study's methods: Estimates of nucleated cell counts were drawn from the amplification of reference gene primers. Using immunoSEQ multiplex PCR, the repertoire was profiled, and TCRdb retains in-frame clones only, with some absent. The D gene and trimming were derived from the DNA, and the V and J assignments and clone size from that table. The table records tens of thousands of clones, about 81% of them present only once. V was trimmed by 10 bases and J by 4 bases, leaving 19 bases between them. The CDR3 contains 14 residues. In germline, CDR1 is WSHSY, CDR2 SAAADI. V gene TRBV10-2 combines with J gene TRBJ2-5; D possibly corresponds to TRBD2 (6 bases). The sequence derives from a human donor in a cohort sampled during active COVID-19. Material: peripheral blood. The CDR3 DNA reads as TGCGCCACCGGCCAGCGGGCTGGGGGAGAGACCCAGTACTTC. This translates into CATGQRAGGETQYF.